The present T cell receptor beta chain was sequenced within a study of T cell responses to AZD1222 COVID-19 vaccine. Germline V gene lookup returns CDR1 SGHTA and CDR2 FQGNSA. The CDR3 extends over 14 amino acids. Trimming took off 0 bases at V and 6 bases at J, with 12 bases between the two ends. Using immunoSEQ multiplex PCR, the repertoire was profiled, and TCRdb retains in-frame clones only, with some absent. Of more than 50,000 clones listed, approximately 88% are singletons. The V gene is TRBV7-2, the J gene TRBJ2-7, with a weak D call TRBD1 (5 bases). This specimen was peripheral blood, taken 28 days after the second AZD1222 dose. The receptor was isolated from an adult who received the AZD1222 COVID-19 vaccine. The CDR3 nucleotides read TGTGCCAGCAGCTTAGCGTTTGGGGCTGGCGAGCAGTACTTC. It codes for CASSLAFGAGEQYF.